This TCR beta chain was captured by sequencing in a study of early T cells in non-severe SARS-CoV-2 infection. The overall study: Sequencing used unsorted whole-blood bulk RNA, so chains lack pairing. Study-wide results and limits: The VDJdb matching leaned toward anti-spike CD8 responses and overlooked private and CD4 specificities.

This clonotype was seen many times. The antigen remains undetermined. Per germline, CDR1 DFQATT and CDR2 SNEGSKA (reference sequence). CDR3 length: 13 residues. The ends were cut back, 0 bases at V and 4 bases at J, with 9 bases in the middle. Individually, cDNA molecules had unique molecular identifiers attached to them. TCRdb re-analysed the 5' RACE reads in MiXCR, keeping a single row per CDR3 protein. Among 75,000 to 80,000 distinct CDR3 sequences listed, around 10% were seen once. The material was whole blood, obtained at baseline. This TCR was sampled from an adult who was a healthcare worker with PCR-confirmed SARS-CoV-2 infection or an uninfected control (not recorded which). The V call is TRBV20-1, the J call TRBJ2-5, with D perhaps matching TRBD1 (6 bases). CDR3 coding DNA: TGCAGTGCTAGAGAAGGGGGACGAGAGACCCAGTACTTC. Amino acids: CSAREGGRETQYF.